These T cell receptor beta chains were read from a single sample in a study of radiotherapy plus CTLA-4 blockade in lung cancer. Generated by immunoSEQ multiplex PCR, the TCRdb table keeps only in-frame clones and is missing some. The sample lists approximately 52,000 clones, roughly three quarters seen once, with over 6.5% in the top ten. The input for sequencing was peripheral blood, taken from a patient treated with radiotherapy plus ipilimumab. These receptors originate from a human donor with non-small cell lung cancer who had a complete response to radiotherapy plus ipilimumab. Each CDR3 is given with its conserved first and last residue. A D gene is named only where the DNA matches it firmly. Where a row states a size, it is once, few, many or the class of an expanded clone; other rows omit it.

len: 15
j_gene: TRBJ1-6
v_gene: TRBV30
abundance: -
d_gene: -
CDR3nt: TGTGCCTGGTCCACAGCGCGGACTATTAATTCGCCCCTCCACTTT
CDR3aa: CAWSTARTINSPLHF

len: 15
j_gene: TRBJ2-7
v_gene: TRBV4-3
abundance: -
d_gene: -
CDR3nt: TGCGCCAGCAGCCAAGCCCTCGGGACATACTACGAGCAGTACTTC
CDR3aa: CASSQALGTYYEQYF

len: 14
j_gene: TRBJ2-1
v_gene: TRBV5-6
abundance: -
d_gene: -
CDR3nt: TGTGCCAGCAGCTTACACGTAGCGGCCCCCGAGCAGTTCTTC
CDR3aa: CASSLHVAAPEQFF

len: 15
j_gene: TRBJ2-7
v_gene: TRBV7-9
abundance: -
d_gene: TRBD1
CDR3nt: TGTGCCAGCAGCGAGTCGACAGGGTTGGTTCAGGAGCAGTACTTC
CDR3aa: CASSESTGLVQEQYF

len: 16
j_gene: TRBJ2-6
v_gene: TRBV5-1
abundance: -
d_gene: TRBD1
CDR3nt: TGCGCCAGCAGCCGGGACAGCAGATCTGGGGCCAACGTCCTGACTTTC
CDR3aa: CASSRDSRSGANVLTF

len: 18
j_gene: TRBJ1-5
v_gene: TRBV7-8
abundance: -
d_gene: -
CDR3nt: TGTGCCAGCAGCTTAGTCGGCACCTCGGTCGGGGGCAATCAGCCCCAGCATTTT
CDR3aa: CASSLVGTSVGGNQPQHF

len: 13
j_gene: TRBJ1-1
v_gene: TRBV19
abundance: -
d_gene: TRBD1
CDR3nt: TGTGCCAGTAGTATGGTCAGGGGGACTGAAGCTTTCTTT
CDR3aa: CASSMVRGTEAFF

len: 20
j_gene: TRBJ2-6
v_gene: TRBV10-3
abundance: -
d_gene: -
CDR3nt: TGTGCCATCAGTGAGTCGAGGTTGGGGGGGCCGACCACCAAGCCTTTCGTCCTGACTTTC
CDR3aa: CAISESRLGGPTTKPFVLTF

len: 19
j_gene: TRBJ2-4
v_gene: TRBV5-3
abundance: -
d_gene: TRBD1
CDR3nt: TGTGCCAGAAGCTTGGGACGGACAGGCAAACTTCTAGCCAAAAACATTCAGTACTTC
CDR3aa: CARSLGRTGKLLAKNIQYF

len: 14
j_gene: TRBJ2-5
v_gene: TRBV29-1
abundance: -
d_gene: TRBD2
CDR3nt: TGCAGCGTTGCCGCTAGCGGGAGGCAAGAGACCCAGTACTTC
CDR3aa: CSVAASGRQETQYF

len: 15
j_gene: TRBJ2-7
v_gene: TRBV27
abundance: -
d_gene: TRBD1
CDR3nt: TGTGCCAGCAGTCCCCGGACAGGGGTGAAGAACGAGCAGTACTTC
CDR3aa: CASSPRTGVKNEQYF

len: 15
j_gene: TRBJ1-5
v_gene: TRBV6-5
abundance: -
d_gene: -
CDR3nt: TGTGCCAGCAGTCTGGCGGCAGGGTCAATTGAGCCCCAGCATTTT
CDR3aa: CASSLAAGSIEPQHF

len: 14
j_gene: TRBJ2-3
v_gene: TRBV5-6
abundance: once
d_gene: TRBD2
CDR3nt: TGTGCCAGCAGCTTGGGGCGGGGGGGAAATACGCAGTATTTT
CDR3aa: CASSLGRGGNTQYF

len: 15
j_gene: TRBJ1-1
v_gene: TRBV5-6
abundance: -
d_gene: -
CDR3nt: TGTGCCAGCAGCCCTTTAACAAGAATGAACACTGAAGCTTTCTTT
CDR3aa: CASSPLTRMNTEAFF

len: 15
j_gene: TRBJ2-5
v_gene: TRBV7-7
abundance: -
d_gene: -
CDR3nt: TGTGCTAGCAGCGAAAGGAGGGGCACCCAAGAGACCCAGTACTTC
CDR3aa: CASSERRGTQETQYF

len: 15
j_gene: TRBJ2-5
v_gene: TRBV13
abundance: -
d_gene: TRBD1
CDR3nt: TGTGCCAGCAGCTATCGACAGGGCGTTCAAGAGACCCAGTACTTC
CDR3aa: CASSYRQGVQETQYF

len: 15
j_gene: TRBJ1-4
v_gene: TRBV6-6
abundance: once
d_gene: TRBD1
CDR3nt: TGTGCCAGCAATTCCCAGGGACAGAGTAATGAAAAACTGTTTTTT
CDR3aa: CASNSQGQSNEKLFF

len: 15
j_gene: TRBJ1-1
v_gene: TRBV7-9
abundance: -
d_gene: TRBD1
CDR3nt: TGTGCCAGCAGCCCGTGGACAGGGCCGAACACTGAAGCTTTCTTT
CDR3aa: CASSPWTGPNTEAFF

len: 13
j_gene: TRBJ1-5
v_gene: TRBV30
abundance: -
d_gene: -
CDR3nt: TGTGCCTGGAGAGCTAGCAGGGGACAGCCCCAGCATTTT
CDR3aa: CAWRASRGQPQHF

len: 15
j_gene: TRBJ1-1
v_gene: TRBV6-6
abundance: few
d_gene: TRBD1
CDR3nt: TGTGCCAGCACCGAAAGACAGGGATCGAACACTGAAGCTTTCTTT
CDR3aa: CASTERQGSNTEAFF

len: 14
j_gene: TRBJ2-4
v_gene: TRBV5-1
abundance: -
d_gene: -
CDR3nt: TGCGCCAGCAGCTTAGGGGAACCTGGGGACATTCAGTACTTC
CDR3aa: CASSLGEPGDIQYF

len: 17
j_gene: TRBJ2-6
v_gene: TRBV23-1
abundance: once
d_gene: TRBD1
CDR3nt: TGCGCCAGCAGTCAATGGGGACAGTACTCTGGGGCCAACGTCCTGACTTTC
CDR3aa: CASSQWGQYSGANVLTF

len: 15
j_gene: TRBJ2-2
v_gene: TRBV18
abundance: -
d_gene: TRBD1
CDR3nt: TGTGCCAGCTCACCAGGGACAGGGAACACCGGGGAGCTGTTTTTT
CDR3aa: CASSPGTGNTGELFF

len: 13
j_gene: TRBJ1-5
v_gene: TRBV7-2
abundance: -
d_gene: -
CDR3nt: TGTGCCAGCAGCGCCAGTCCCCCCCAGCCCCAGCATTTT
CDR3aa: CASSASPPQPQHF

len: 14
j_gene: TRBJ1-1
v_gene: TRBV9
abundance: -
d_gene: -
CDR3nt: TGTGCCAGTTCCGGGGGGTGGGCGAACACTGAAGCTTTCTTT
CDR3aa: CASSGGWANTEAFF

len: 15
j_gene: TRBJ2-7
v_gene: TRBV27
abundance: -
d_gene: TRBD2
CDR3nt: TGTGCCAGCAGTCTAACTAGCGGGGGGATCTACGAGCAGTACTTC
CDR3aa: CASSLTSGGIYEQYF

len: 15
j_gene: TRBJ2-7
v_gene: TRBV2
abundance: -
d_gene: TRBD1
CDR3nt: TGTGCCAGCAGTGAGGTGAGGGGGCTGTTCTACGAGCAGTACTTC
CDR3aa: CASSEVRGLFYEQYF

len: 18
j_gene: TRBJ2-3
v_gene: TRBV27
abundance: -
d_gene: TRBD2
CDR3nt: TGTGCCAGCAGCTTTCTATCCCGGACTAGCGGGAGCACAGATACGCAGTATTTT
CDR3aa: CASSFLSRTSGSTDTQYF

len: 15
j_gene: TRBJ2-5
v_gene: TRBV18
abundance: once
d_gene: -
CDR3nt: TGTGCCAGCTCACCTCGGGACTGGGGCAAAGAGACCCAGTACTTC
CDR3aa: CASSPRDWGKETQYF

len: 15
j_gene: TRBJ2-3
v_gene: TRBV5-1
abundance: -
d_gene: TRBD2
CDR3nt: TGCGCCAGCACCCTTCTAGCGGGTGGTATGGATACGCAGTATTTT
CDR3aa: CASTLLAGGMDTQYF

len: 13
j_gene: TRBJ1-2
v_gene: TRBV10-3
abundance: medium-sized
d_gene: TRBD1
CDR3nt: TGTGCCATCAGTGCGACAGGGAACTATGGCTACACCTTC
CDR3aa: CAISATGNYGYTF

len: 16
j_gene: TRBJ1-4
v_gene: TRBV6-6
abundance: few
d_gene: TRBD1
CDR3nt: TGTGCCAGCTGCGAGATAGGACAGGGTCGAAATGAAAAACTGTTTTTT
CDR3aa: CASCEIGQGRNEKLFF

len: 19
j_gene: TRBJ2-2
v_gene: TRBV7-2
abundance: -
d_gene: TRBD2
CDR3nt: TGTGCCAGCAGCTTAGTCAGCAGCGGGGGTACCTTTGGCACCGGGGAGCTGTTTTTT
CDR3aa: CASSLVSSGGTFGTGELFF

len: 15
j_gene: TRBJ2-2
v_gene: TRBV6-5
abundance: -
d_gene: -
CDR3nt: TGTGCCAGCAGTTTGGGTGCGGGAAACACCGGGGAGCTGTTTTTT
CDR3aa: CASSLGAGNTGELFF

len: 15
j_gene: TRBJ1-5
v_gene: TRBV19
abundance: -
d_gene: TRBD1
CDR3nt: TGTGCCAGTCAATCCAAACAGGGGCGCAATCAGCCCCAGCATTTT
CDR3aa: CASQSKQGRNQPQHF

len: 14
j_gene: TRBJ1-2
v_gene: TRBV7-2
abundance: -
d_gene: -
CDR3nt: TGTGCCAGCAGCCTTAGCGCAGGGGCCTATGGCTACACCTTC
CDR3aa: CASSLSAGAYGYTF

len: 14
j_gene: TRBJ2-7
v_gene: TRBV29-1
abundance: -
d_gene: -
CDR3nt: TGCAGCGTTGTAGGCAGGGAAGGGGCCCACGAGCAGTACTTC
CDR3aa: CSVVGREGAHEQYF

len: 16
j_gene: TRBJ2-1
v_gene: TRBV5-8
abundance: few
d_gene: -
CDR3nt: TGTGCCAGCAGCGGGGGGACCGATCCCTCCTACAATGAGCAGTTCTTC
CDR3aa: CASSGGTDPSYNEQFF

len: 14
j_gene: TRBJ2-1
v_gene: TRBV6-5
abundance: -
d_gene: -
CDR3nt: TGTGCCAGCAGTTACTCGTACAGGGTTAATGAGCAGTTCTTC
CDR3aa: CASSYSYRVNEQFF

len: 13
j_gene: TRBJ1-6
v_gene: TRBV2
abundance: -
d_gene: -
CDR3nt: TGTGCCAGCCACGAGAGAGGGAATTCACCCCTCCACTTT
CDR3aa: CASHERGNSPLHF

len: 14
j_gene: TRBJ2-2
v_gene: TRBV11-3
abundance: -
d_gene: TRBD2
CDR3nt: TGTGCCAGCAGCGCTACTAGCGTGGTCGGGGAGCTGTTTTTT
CDR3aa: CASSATSVVGELFF

len: 14
j_gene: TRBJ1-2
v_gene: TRBV6-5
abundance: -
d_gene: -
CDR3nt: TGTGCCAGCAGGCCCGACAGAGCCAACTATGGCTACACCTTC
CDR3aa: CASRPDRANYGYTF

len: 17
j_gene: TRBJ2-1
v_gene: TRBV9
abundance: -
d_gene: -
CDR3nt: TGTGCCAGCAGCGCGTCATTTAGCGTACGCTCCTACAATGAGCAGTTCTTC
CDR3aa: CASSASFSVRSYNEQFF

len: 14
j_gene: TRBJ2-1
v_gene: TRBV11-2
abundance: once
d_gene: -
CDR3nt: TGTGCCAGCGCACCCTCAGGGCTATACAATGAGCAGTTCTTC
CDR3aa: CASAPSGLYNEQFF